This T cell receptor beta chain originates from a study of blood T cell repertoires in COVID-19. Study in general: Some COVID-19 samples were acute and others convalescent; all came from the United States, Italy and Spain. T cells, B-cell-depleted T cells, or PBMCs supplied cDNA or gDNA.

Authors' processing steps: Amplifying reference gene primers gave estimates of nucleated cell counts. Data came from immunoSEQ multiplex PCR; TCRdb stores just in-frame clones and leaves some out. That table furnishes V, J and clone size, whereas the DNA furnished D and trimming. The data hold about 180,000 clones, with 70% to 90% observed a single time. The length of the CDR3 is 16 residues. The junction had 7 bases not matched to a gene; V was cut back by 4 bases and J by 0 bases. The germline CDR1 and CDR2 sequences are MNHEY and SVGAGI. The receptor was derived from a woman between 45 and 60 years old with COVID-19, enrolled during active disease. The V gene is TRBV6-5, the J gene TRBJ2-3, with 7 positions matching TRBD1. Sequencing was carried out using peripheral blood. The CDR3, as DNA: TGTGCCAGCAGTTCCCGGGACAGTGCTAGCACAGATACGCAGTATTTT. Its translation: CASSSRDSASTDTQYF.